This TCR beta chain was retrieved from a study of blood T cell repertoires in COVID-19. The junction had 0 bases not matched to a gene; V was cut back by 6 bases and J by 3 bases. Germline assignment: CDR1 DFQATT and CDR2 SNEGSKA (reference sequence). There are 11 residues in the CDR3. In the original processing: From reference gene primer amplification, estimates of nucleated cell counts were derived. The data were produced by immunoSEQ multiplex PCR, yet TCRdb's version contains in-frame clones alone and is incomplete. V, J and clone size are those of that table, while D and trimming were read from the DNA. This sample has about 180,000 clones, with about 81% found just once.

The sequence was obtained from a woman of 80 years or more with COVID-19, enrolled during active disease. The chain uses TRBV20-1 and TRBJ2-3; 7 bases line up with TRBD1. Sequenced input: peripheral blood. CDR3 bases: TGCAGTGCGGGACAGACAGATACGCAGTATTTT. The encoded protein is CSAGQTDTQYF.